This T cell receptor beta chain originates from a study of T cell responses to AZD1222 COVID-19 vaccine. Broader study findings: Close to half of all spike-specific TCRs reportedly target regions of the variants that are unmutated.

TCRdb keeps only in-frame clones here, not all; method: immunoSEQ multiplex PCR. The table lists 100,000 or so clones, 70% to 90% of them singletons. On this clone itself: What it binds is not known.

The CDR3 covers 15 residues. The V segment lost 0 bases and the J segment 8 bases; nucleotides outside the gene matches: 2. CDR1 and CDR2 from the germline V gene are SGHRS and YFSETQ. Specimen: peripheral blood, collected on day 0 of AZD1222 vaccination. This clonotype was sampled from an adult in good health. The rearrangement uses TRBV5-1 and TRBJ2-2, with 12 positions matching TRBD2. The CDR3 nucleotides read TGCGCCAGCAGCTTGGGACTAGCGGGAGCGGGGGAGCTGTTTTTT. This gives the protein CASSLGLAGAGELFF.